Listed below are T cell receptor beta chains from one sample, sequenced in a study of CD8 T cells in ankylosing spondylitis. MiXCR, run by TCRdb on the 5' RACE reads, gives a single entry per CDR3 protein. Of 250,000 to 350,000 distinct CDR3 sequences listed, roughly 8% were seen once; the top ten hold 13% to 15%. The sequencing sample was made of blood, either unsorted or a sorted T cell fraction (not recorded which). The receptor set was obtained from a male donor with ankylosing spondylitis. The CDR3 runs from the conserved cysteine through the conserved F or W. Fields, in order: J gene, clone size, D gene, V gene, CDR3 DNA, CDR3 protein. A D gene is named only where the DNA matches it firmly. Some rows mark clone size as missing; the rest say once, few, many or name a class of expanded clone.

>TRBJ2-2|many|TRBD2|TRBV28
TGTGCCAGCAGTTCCGCCGGGGGGATGAACACCGGGGAGCTGTTTTTT
CASSSAGGMNTGELFF
>TRBJ2-2|many|NA|TRBV12-3/TRBV12-4
TGTGCCAGCAGTTCTGGACCGAACACCGGGGAGCTGTTTTTT
CASSSGPNTGELFF
>TRBJ2-2|NA|NA|TRBV10-3
TGTGCCATCAGTGACAGGGAGGCGTCGAACACCGGGGAGCTGTTTTTT
CAISDREASNTGELFF
>TRBJ2-5|NA|TRBD2|TRBV5-1
TGCGCCAGCCGCTTCTTGACTAGCGGGAGAGGTGAAGAGACCCAGTACTTC
CASRFLTSGRGEETQYF
>TRBJ2-3|many|NA|TRBV12-3/TRBV12-4
TGTGCCAGCGGGAACACAGATACGCAGTATTTT
CASGNTDTQYF
>TRBJ2-1|many|NA|TRBV5-1
TGCGCCAGCAGCTTGTTGCTGGGGGAGAGCTCCTACAATGAGCAGTTCTTC
CASSLLLGESSYNEQFF
>TRBJ2-7|NA|TRBD2|TRBV18
TGTGCCAGCTCACGGGGGACTATCTCCTACGAGCAGTACTTC
CASSRGTISYEQYF
>TRBJ2-3|many|NA|TRBV12-3/TRBV12-4
TGTGCCAGCAGTTTAGGAAGTTTCGTCACAGATACGCAGTATTTT
CASSLGSFVTDTQYF
>TRBJ2-2|few|NA|TRBV7-3
TGTGCCAGCAGCTTTGACGGGACTTCTGGCACCGGGGAGCTGTTTTTT
CASSFDGTSGTGELFF
>TRBJ1-5|many|TRBD1|TRBV19
TGTGCCAGTAAGCCTCCAGGGGGGAGCAATCAGCCCCAGCATTTT
CASKPPGGSNQPQHF
>TRBJ2-4|NA|NA|TRBV3-1
TGTGCCAGCAGCCAAGTCGTGGCCGACGGGAACAACATTCAGTACTTC
CASSQVVADGNNIQYF
>TRBJ2-3|NA|NA|TRBV7-2
TGTGCCAGCAGCTCACGCCCAGGACCCACAGATACGCAGTATTTT
CASSSRPGPTDTQYF
>TRBJ2-3|NA|TRBD2|TRBV5-1
TGCGCCAGCAGCTTGGCCCTAGCGGGAGTTTCGTATTTT
CASSLALAGVSYF
>TRBJ2-7|many|TRBD1|TRBV12-3/TRBV12-4
TGTGCCAGCAGTTTAAGCCCAGGGACAGGGTCCTACGAGCAGTACTTC
CASSLSPGTGSYEQYF
>TRBJ2-1|few|TRBD2|TRBV7-6
TGTGCCAGCAGCTTAGTAAGCGGGACGAGCAATGAGCAGTTCTTC
CASSLVSGTSNEQFF
>TRBJ2-7|NA|TRBD2|TRBV14
TGTGCCAGCAGCCGGGGGGGACTAGCGGAAAGGGAGCAGTACTTC
CASSRGGLAEREQYF
>TRBJ2-1|few|TRBD2|TRBV29-1
TGCAGCGCCCAAGTTGCGGGAGGCTACAATGAGCAGTTCTTC
CSAQVAGGYNEQFF
>TRBJ1-6|few|TRBD1|TRBV7-8
TGTGCCAGCAGCTCCCAGACAGGGGATCAATATGAAGTCCACTTT
CASSSQTGDQYEVHF
>TRBJ2-1|NA|NA|TRBV7-2
TGTGCCAGCAGCTTAGTGGGGTCGGATGAGCAGTTCTTC
CASSLVGSDEQFF
>TRBJ2-1|NA|NA|TRBV24-1
TGTGCCACCAGTGATTTGTTCGGGGGAGGGCAGTTCTTC
CATSDLFGGGQFF
>TRBJ2-1|NA|NA|TRBV5-5
TGTGCCAGCAGCCCACTGGGGGGAGTTAGTTCCTACAATGAGCAGTTCTTC
CASSPLGGVSSYNEQFF
>TRBJ2-1|few|NA|TRBV14
TGTGCCAGCAGCCAAGCTTTTACTAGCTCCTACAATGAGCAGTTCTTC
CASSQAFTSSYNEQFF
>TRBJ1-4|many|NA|TRBV28
TGTGCCAGCAGATCAATACAACTCCCGGCAGGGGTTAATGAAAAACTGTTTTTT
CASRSIQLPAGVNEKLFF
>TRBJ1-4|few|TRBD1|TRBV28
TGTGCCAGCAGGGCGGGACAGTGGAATGAAAAACTGTTTTTT
CASRAGQWNEKLFF
>TRBJ2-7|few|NA|TRBV9
TGTGCCAGCAACCCCGGCAGCGCTAACTCCTACGAGCAGTACTTC
CASNPGSANSYEQYF
>TRBJ2-7|NA|TRBD2|TRBV30
TGTGCCTGGAGTGTGTGGCTAGCGGGAACTTACGAGCAGTACTTC
CAWSVWLAGTYEQYF
>TRBJ2-5|NA|NA|TRBV12-3/TRBV12-4
TGTGCCAGCACCGCCGTAGTGGAGGGGGAAGAGACCCAGAACTTC
CASTAVVEGEETQNF
>TRBJ2-7|few|NA|TRBV7-2
TGTGCCAGCAGCAAGACTAGGGCCTACGAGCAGTACTTC
CASSKTRAYEQYF
>TRBJ1-5|few|TRBD1|TRBV20-1
TGCAGTGCCTGGGACAGGGCAAGCAATCAGCCCCAGCATTTT
CSAWDRASNQPQHF
>TRBJ2-5|NA|NA|TRBV5-6
TGTGCCAGCAGCCCGTGGCTTGTCGGGACACAAGAGACCCAGTACTTC
CASSPWLVGTQETQYF